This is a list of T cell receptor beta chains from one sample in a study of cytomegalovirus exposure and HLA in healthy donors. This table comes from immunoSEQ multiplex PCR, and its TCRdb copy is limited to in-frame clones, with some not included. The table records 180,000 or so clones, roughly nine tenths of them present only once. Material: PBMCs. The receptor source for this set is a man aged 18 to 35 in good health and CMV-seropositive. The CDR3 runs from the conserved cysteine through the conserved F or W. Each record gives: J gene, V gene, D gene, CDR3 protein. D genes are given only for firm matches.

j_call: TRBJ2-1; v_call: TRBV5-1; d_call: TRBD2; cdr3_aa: CASGLAGTYNEQFF
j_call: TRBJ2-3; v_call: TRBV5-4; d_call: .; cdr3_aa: CASSRRQTYDTDTQYF
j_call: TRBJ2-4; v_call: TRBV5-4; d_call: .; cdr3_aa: CASSSGSSRAKNIQYF
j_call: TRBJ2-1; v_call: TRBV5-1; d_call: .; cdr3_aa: CASSPQTGQLLDYNEQFF
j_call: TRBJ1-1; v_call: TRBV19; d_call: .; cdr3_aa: CASRNLRELLHTEAFF
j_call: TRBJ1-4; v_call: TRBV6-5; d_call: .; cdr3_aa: CASSYSPGRGEKLFF
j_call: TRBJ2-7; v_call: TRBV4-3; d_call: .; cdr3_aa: CASSQELIYEQYF
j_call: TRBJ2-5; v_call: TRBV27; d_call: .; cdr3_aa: CASSFLSPTGGQETQYF
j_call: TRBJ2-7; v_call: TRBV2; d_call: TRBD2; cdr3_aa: CASSEERDGEQYF
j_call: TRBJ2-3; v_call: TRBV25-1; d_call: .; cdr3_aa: CASSEFGGGTDTQYF
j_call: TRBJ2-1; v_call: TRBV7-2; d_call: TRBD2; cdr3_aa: CASSRTSGGFTPYNEQFF
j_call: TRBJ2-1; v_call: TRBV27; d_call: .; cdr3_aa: CASSRPTSEYLEQFF
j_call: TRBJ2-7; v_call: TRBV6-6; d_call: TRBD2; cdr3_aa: CATWTSGSTYEQYF
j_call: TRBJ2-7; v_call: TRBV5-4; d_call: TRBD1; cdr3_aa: CASSPRGPEYEQYF
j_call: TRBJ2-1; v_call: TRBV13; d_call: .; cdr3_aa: CASSLGRDVEQFF
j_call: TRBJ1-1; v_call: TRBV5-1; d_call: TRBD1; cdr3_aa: CASSPGQGRTEAFF
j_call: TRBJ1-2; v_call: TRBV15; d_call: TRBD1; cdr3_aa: CATSTLGQGPSYGYTF
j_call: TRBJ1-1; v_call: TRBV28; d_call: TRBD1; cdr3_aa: CASSLGMWDRGTEAFF
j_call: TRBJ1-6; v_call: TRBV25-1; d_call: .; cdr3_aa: CASSDRGPRLNSPLHF
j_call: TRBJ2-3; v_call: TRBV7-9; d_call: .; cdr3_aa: CASSLSGSTGTDTQYF
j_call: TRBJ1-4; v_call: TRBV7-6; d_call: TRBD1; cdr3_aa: CASSSGTDNEKLFF
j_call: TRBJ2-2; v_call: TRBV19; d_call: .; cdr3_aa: CASRTPGSGGELFF
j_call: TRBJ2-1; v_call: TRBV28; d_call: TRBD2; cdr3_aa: CASSLERLAGGEFF
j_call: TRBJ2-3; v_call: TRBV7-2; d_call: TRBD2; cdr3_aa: CASSLVLAGDTDTQYF
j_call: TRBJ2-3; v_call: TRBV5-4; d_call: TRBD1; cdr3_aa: CASSLGGGSTDTQYF
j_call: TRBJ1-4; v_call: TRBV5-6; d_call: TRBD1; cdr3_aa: CASSFRTGTGGGKLFF
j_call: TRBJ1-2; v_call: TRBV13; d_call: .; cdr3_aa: CASSLGQEGYGYTF
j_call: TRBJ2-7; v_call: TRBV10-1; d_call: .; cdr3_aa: CASSESTRGPEGEQYF
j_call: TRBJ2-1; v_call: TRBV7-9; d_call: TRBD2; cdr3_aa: CASSLGRLAGGRDEQFF
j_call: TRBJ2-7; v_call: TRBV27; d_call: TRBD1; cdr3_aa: CASSFGQGSEQYF
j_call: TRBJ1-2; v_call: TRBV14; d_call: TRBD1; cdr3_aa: CASSPGQGYGYTF
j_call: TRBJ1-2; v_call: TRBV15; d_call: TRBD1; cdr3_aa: CATSRDLQGQTGYTF
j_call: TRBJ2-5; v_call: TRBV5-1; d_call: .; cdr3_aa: CASSGANEETQYF
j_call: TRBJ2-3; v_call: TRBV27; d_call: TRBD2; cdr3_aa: CASTRTSLLSDTQYF
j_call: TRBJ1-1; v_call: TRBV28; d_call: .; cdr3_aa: CASRLRENTEAFF
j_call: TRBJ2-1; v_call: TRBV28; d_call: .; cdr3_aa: CASSLPPGSGNEQFF
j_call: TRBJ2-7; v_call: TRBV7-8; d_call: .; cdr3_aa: CASSFGREEASSYEQYF
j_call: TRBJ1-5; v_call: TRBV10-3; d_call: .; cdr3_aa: CAISGSRGGNQPQHF
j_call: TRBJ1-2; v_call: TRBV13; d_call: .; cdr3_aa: CASNGGSGPNYGYTF
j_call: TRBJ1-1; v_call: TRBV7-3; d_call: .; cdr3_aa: CASSPHGSPGEEAFF
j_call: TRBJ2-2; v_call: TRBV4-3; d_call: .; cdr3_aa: CASSQANTGPVNTGELFF
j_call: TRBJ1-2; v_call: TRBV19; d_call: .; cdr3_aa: CATERVARDGYTF
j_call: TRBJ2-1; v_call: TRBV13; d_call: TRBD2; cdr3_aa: CASSPAGGRSRQFF
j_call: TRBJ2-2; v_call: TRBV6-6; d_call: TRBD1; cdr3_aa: CASSYFQGVGELFF
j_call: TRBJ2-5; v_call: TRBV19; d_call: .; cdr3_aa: CASKGTRYQETQYF
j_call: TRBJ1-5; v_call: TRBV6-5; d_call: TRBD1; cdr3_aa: CASKSGTGGQPQHF
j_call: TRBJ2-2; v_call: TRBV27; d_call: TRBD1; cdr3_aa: CASSHRGRGGELFF
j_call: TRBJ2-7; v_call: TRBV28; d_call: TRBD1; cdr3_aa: CASSLPSSTGSMFYEQYF
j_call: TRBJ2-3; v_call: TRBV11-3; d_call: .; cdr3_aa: CASSLANTQYF
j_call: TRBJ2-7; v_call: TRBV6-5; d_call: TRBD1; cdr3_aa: CASKDRGYEQYF
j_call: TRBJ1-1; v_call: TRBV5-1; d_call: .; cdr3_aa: CASSLAGGGENTEAFF
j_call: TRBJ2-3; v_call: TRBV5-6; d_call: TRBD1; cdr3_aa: CASSLFRFGDRRVDTQYF
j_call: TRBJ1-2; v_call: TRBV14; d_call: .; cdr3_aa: CASSQDWTTYGYTF
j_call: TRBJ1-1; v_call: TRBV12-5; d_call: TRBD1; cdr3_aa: CASGLTTPGQGEAFF
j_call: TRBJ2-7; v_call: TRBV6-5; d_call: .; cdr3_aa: CASSNGQKAYF
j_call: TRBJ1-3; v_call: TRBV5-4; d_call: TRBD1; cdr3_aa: CASSRDRGSNTIYF
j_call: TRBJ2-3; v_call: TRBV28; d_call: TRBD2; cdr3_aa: CASSLWTSGRYTQYF